A single sample is the source of the 6 T cell receptor beta chains below, sequenced in a study of shared clonotypes between healthy human individuals. Sequenced by immunoSEQ multiplex PCR; TCRdb stores in-frame clones only, minus some. The repertoire consists of 2 million to 3 million clones, with 93% occurring once and the leading ten covering around 0.37%. Specimen: naive CD4+ T cells from PBMCs. Documented subset: CD45RA+ positively selected. These receptor sequences come from a man aged 18 to 35 in good health. Some clones in this sample may be carry-over from other donors' samples.

This clone has a handful of counts. This chain links TRBV29-1 with TRBJ1-1; no clear D. The V gene lost 7 bases and the J gene lost 2 bases, with 11 bases spanning the gap. Germline-derived CDR1 and CDR2 are SQVTM and ANQGSEA. The CDR3 length is 12 residues. In nucleotides, the CDR3 is TGCAGCGCCATGGACGGAAACACTGAAGCTTTCTTT. Its translation: CSAMDGNTEAFF.

The chain is built from TRBV11-2 and TRBJ2-1; unclear D gene. V was clipped by 3 bases and J by 0 bases, with 12 bases between them. The germline V gene has CDR1 SGHAT and CDR2 FQNNGV. CDR3 length equals 16 residues. CDR3 loop: CASSFTSVRSYNEQFF. CDR3 DNA sequence: TGTGCCAGCAGCTTCACTTCGGTGCGCTCCTACAATGAGCAGTTCTTC. Looking up the rest from reference TRBV11-2 and TRBJ2-1 gives the full variable domain: EAGVAQSPRYKIIEKRQSVAFWCNPISGHATLYWYQQILGQGPKLLIQFQNNGVVDDSQLPKDRFSAERLKGVDSTLKIQPAKLEDSAVYLCASSFTSVRSYNEQFFGPGTRLTVL.

In regard to this clone: The sample carries other DNA sequences with the same CDR3. The chain has TRBV11-2 and TRBJ2-1; 8 nucleotides agree with TRBD2. V was pared by 3 bases and J by 4 bases, with 2 bases of the junction left unmatched. The germline V gene encodes CDR1 SGHAT and CDR2 FQNNGV. This CDR3 comprises 14 residues. The DNA of the CDR3 is TGTGCCAGCAGCTTTGCTAGCGGGTACAATGAGCAGTTCTTC. Its translation: CASSFASGYNEQFF.

The CDR3 loop reads CASSEVAGAGETQYF. DNA of the CDR3: TGTGCCAGCAGTGAAGTAGCGGGAGCAGGGGAGACCCAGTACTTC. This chain uses TRBV6-1 with TRBJ2-5, with 9 bases lining up with TRBD2. V was pared by 1 base and J by 5 bases, with 5 bases of the junction left unmatched. Germline CDR1 reads MNHNS; CDR2 reads SASEGT. CDR3 length: 15 residues.

This chain connects TRBV2 to TRBJ1-4; 8 bases match TRBD1. This CDR3 is 14 amino acids long. Losses at the gene ends were 4 bases for V and 8 bases for J; bases not matched to a gene: 6. Germline V gene data show CDR1 as SNHLY and CDR2 as FYNNEI. CDR3 nucleotides: TGTGCCAGCAGTGCCAGGGGGCGAGAGGAAAAACTGTTTTTT. It specifies CASSARGREEKLFF.

This chain links TRBV9 with TRBJ1-1; unclear D gene. The length of the CDR3 is 14 residues. The V and J ends lost 2 bases and 3 bases respectively, with 11 bases between them. Germline loops: CDR1 SGDLS, CDR2 YYNGEE. The CDR3 DNA reads TGTGCCAGCAGCGTCGGAGACGCCTACACTGAAGCTTTCTTT. Translated, it gives CASSVGDAYTEAFF. The full variable domain, completed using reference TRBV9 and TRBJ1-1, is DSGVTQTPKHLITATGQRVTLRCSPRSGDLSVYWYQQSLDQGLQFLIQYYNGEERAKGNILERFSAQQFPDLHSELNLSSLELGDSALYFCASSVGDAYTEAFFGQGTRLTVV.